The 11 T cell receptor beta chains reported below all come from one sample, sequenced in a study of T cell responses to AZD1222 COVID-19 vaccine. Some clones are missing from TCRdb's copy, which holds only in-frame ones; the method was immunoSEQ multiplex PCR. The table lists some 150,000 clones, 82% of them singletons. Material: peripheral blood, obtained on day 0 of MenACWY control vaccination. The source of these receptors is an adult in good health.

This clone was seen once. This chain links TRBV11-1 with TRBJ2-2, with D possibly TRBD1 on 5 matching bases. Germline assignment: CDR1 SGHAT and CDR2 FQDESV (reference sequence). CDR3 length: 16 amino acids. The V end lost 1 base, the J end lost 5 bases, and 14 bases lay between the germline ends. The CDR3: CASSLGRVGPTGELFF. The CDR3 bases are TGTGCCAGCAGCTTAGGAAGGGTGGGGCCGACCGGGGAGCTGTTTTTT.

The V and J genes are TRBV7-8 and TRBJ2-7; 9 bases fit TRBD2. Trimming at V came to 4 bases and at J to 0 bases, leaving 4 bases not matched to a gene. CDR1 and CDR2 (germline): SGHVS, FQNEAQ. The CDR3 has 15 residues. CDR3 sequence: CASSSRGGASYEQYV. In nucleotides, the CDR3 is TGTGCCAGCAGCTCCCGCGGGGGGGCCTCCTACGAGCAGTACGTC.

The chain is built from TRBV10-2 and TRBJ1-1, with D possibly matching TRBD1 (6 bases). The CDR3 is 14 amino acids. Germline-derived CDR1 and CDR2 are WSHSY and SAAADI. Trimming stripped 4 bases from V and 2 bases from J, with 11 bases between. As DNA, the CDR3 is TGCGCCAGCAGTGTTGGACAGCCAAACACTGAAGCTTTCTTT. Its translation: CASSVGQPNTEAFF.

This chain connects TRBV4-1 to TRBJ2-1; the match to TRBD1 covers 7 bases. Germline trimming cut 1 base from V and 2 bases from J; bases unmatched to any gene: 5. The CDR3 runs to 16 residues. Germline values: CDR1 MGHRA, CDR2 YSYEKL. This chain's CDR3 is CASSQGFQGAYNEQFF. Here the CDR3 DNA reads TGCGCCAGCAGCCAAGGATTTCAGGGGGCCTACAATGAGCAGTTCTTC.

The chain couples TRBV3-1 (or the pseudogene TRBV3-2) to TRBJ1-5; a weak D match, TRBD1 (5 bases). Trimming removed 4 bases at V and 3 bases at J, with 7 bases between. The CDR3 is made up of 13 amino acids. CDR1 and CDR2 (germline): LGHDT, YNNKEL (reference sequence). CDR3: CASSRGPNQPQHF. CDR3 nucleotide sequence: TGTGCCAGCAGCCGGGGCCCCAATCAGCCCCAGCATTTT.

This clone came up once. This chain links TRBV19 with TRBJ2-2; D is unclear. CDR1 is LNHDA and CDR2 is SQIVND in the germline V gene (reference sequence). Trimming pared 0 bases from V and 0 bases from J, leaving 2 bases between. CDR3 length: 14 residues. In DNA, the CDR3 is TGTGCCAGTAGTATAGACCCGAACACCGGGGAGCTGTTTTTT. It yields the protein CASSIDPNTGELFF.

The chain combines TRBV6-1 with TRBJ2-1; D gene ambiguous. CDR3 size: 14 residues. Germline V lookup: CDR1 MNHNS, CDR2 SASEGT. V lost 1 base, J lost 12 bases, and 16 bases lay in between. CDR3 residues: CASSEGEKGLRQFF. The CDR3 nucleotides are TGTGCCAGCAGTGAAGGGGAAAAGGGCCTACGGCAGTTCTTC.

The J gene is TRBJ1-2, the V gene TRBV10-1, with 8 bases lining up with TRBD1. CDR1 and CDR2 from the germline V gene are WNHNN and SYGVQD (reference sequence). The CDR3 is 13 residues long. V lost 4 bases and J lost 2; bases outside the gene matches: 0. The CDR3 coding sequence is TGCGCCAGCAGTGGGACAGGGAACTATGGCTACACCTTC. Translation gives CASSGTGNYGYTF.

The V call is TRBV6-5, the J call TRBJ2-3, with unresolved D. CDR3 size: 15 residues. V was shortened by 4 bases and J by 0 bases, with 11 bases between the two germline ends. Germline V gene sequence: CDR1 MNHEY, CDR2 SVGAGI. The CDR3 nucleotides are TGTGCCAGCAGTTGGTCGCCCACAAGCACAGATACGCAGTATTTT. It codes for CASSWSPTSTDTQYF.

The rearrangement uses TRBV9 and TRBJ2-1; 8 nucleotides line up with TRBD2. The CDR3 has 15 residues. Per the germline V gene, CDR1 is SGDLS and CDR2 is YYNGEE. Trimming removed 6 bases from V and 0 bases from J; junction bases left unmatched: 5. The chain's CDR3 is CASTTGGASYNEQFF. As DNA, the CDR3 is TGTGCCAGCACCACGGGGGGGGCCTCCTACAATGAGCAGTTCTTC.

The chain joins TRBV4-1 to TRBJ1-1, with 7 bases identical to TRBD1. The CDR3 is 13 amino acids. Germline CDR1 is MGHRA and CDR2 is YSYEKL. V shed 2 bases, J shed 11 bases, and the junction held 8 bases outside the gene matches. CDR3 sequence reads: CASSQPGQVEAFF. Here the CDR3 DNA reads TGCGCCAGCAGCCAACCCGGACAGGTTGAGGCTTTCTTT.